This is a list of T cell receptor beta chains from one sample in a study of preoperative IRX-2 immunotherapy in early breast cancer. Clones were sequenced by immunoSEQ multiplex PCR, and TCRdb holds only the in-frame ones, with some missing. The profile shows some 19,000 clones, around 85% of them singletons. Specimen: lymph node tissue, collected after IRX-2 immunotherapy. The origin of the receptors is a human donor with breast cancer. Each CDR3 is given with its conserved first and last residue. Fields, in order: J gene, CDR3 length, clone size, D gene, V gene, CDR3 protein, CDR3 DNA. A D gene is named only where the DNA matches it firmly. Clone size is not always given. Where it is, it says once, few, many or a class for expanded clones.

TRBJ2-6,14,-,-,TRBV11-3,CASRSSPGANVLTF,TGTGCCAGCAGGAGTTCCCCTGGGGCCAACGTCCTGACTTTC
TRBJ2-3,14,-,-,TRBV30,CAFGPGHLTDTQYF,TGTGCCTTTGGCCCGGGACACCTCACAGATACGCAGTATTTT
TRBJ1-3,15,-,TRBD1,TRBV6-8,CASSQQGANGNTIYF,TGTGCCAGCAGCCAACAGGGGGCTAATGGAAACACCATATATTTT
TRBJ1-2,12,-,-,TRBV6-8,CASSYSFGGYTF,TGTGCCAGCAGTTACAGTTTTGGTGGCTACACCTTC
TRBJ1-6,14,-,-,TRBV11-3,CASRGGGPISPLHF,TGTGCCAGCAGGGGGGGAGGCCCTATCTCACCCCTCCACTTT
TRBJ1-4,14,-,-,TRBV19,CASSMGSRGEKLFF,TGTGCCAGTAGTATGGGGTCCCGGGGTGAAAAACTGTTTTTT
TRBJ1-4,22,-,TRBD1,TRBV7-1,CASSPTRIRDRGPLWSNEKLFF,TGTGCCAGCAGCCCAACTAGGATCCGGGACAGGGGACCTCTCTGGTCAAATGAAAAACTGTTTTTT
TRBJ1-2,12,-,-,TRBV30,CALFSGTYGYTF,TGTGCCTTATTCTCCGGGACTTATGGCTACACCTTC
TRBJ1-1,15,-,-,TRBV12-5,CASGRPGPRNTEAFF,TGTGCTAGTGGTCGACCGGGACCTAGGAACACTGAAGCTTTCTTT
TRBJ1-3,14,-,-,TRBV6-8,CASSQQGPGNTIYF,TGTGCCAGCAGTCAACAGGGCCCCGGAAACACCATATATTTT
TRBJ1-1,15,few,-,TRBV11-3,CASSSQNIRNTEAFF,TGTGCCAGCAGCTCCCAGAATATAAGGAACACTGAAGCTTTCTTT
TRBJ1-2,13,-,TRBD1,TRBV30,CAWSPGTGNGYTF,TGTGCCTGGAGTCCGGGGACAGGGAATGGCTACACCTTC
TRBJ2-3,15,-,TRBD1,TRBV28,CASRFPGQGPDTQYF,TGTGCCAGCAGGTTTCCGGGACAGGGGCCAGATACGCAGTATTTT
TRBJ2-7,14,-,TRBD1,TRBV6-8,CAGSRQGNFYEQYF,TGTGCCGGATCACGACAGGGAAACTTCTACGAGCAGTACTTC
TRBJ2-1,12,few,TRBD1,TRBV6-8,CASSDRVYEQFF,TGTGCCAGCAGTGACAGGGTTTATGAGCAGTTCTTC
TRBJ2-4,14,-,-,TRBV7-5,CASSLVDRGNIQYF,TGTGCCAGCAGCTTGGTGGACAGGGGTAACATTCAGTACTTC
TRBJ2-7,15,-,TRBD1,TRBV15,CATSTIQGNFVEQYF,TGTGCCACCAGCACCATACAGGGGAATTTCGTCGAGCAGTACTTC
TRBJ1-2,18,-,-,TRBV4-1,CASSQEAGLRDANYGYTF,TGCGCCAGCAGCCAAGAAGCCGGGCTCAGGGACGCCAACTATGGCTACACCTTC
TRBJ1-5,12,once,-,TRBV29-1,CSEAVSNQPQHF,TGCAGCGAAGCCGTTAGCAATCAGCCCCAGCATTTT
TRBJ2-7,15,-,TRBD1,TRBV18,CASSLGQGGSYEQYF,TGTGCCAGCTCACTTGGACAGGGAGGATCCTACGAGCAGTACTTC
TRBJ2-7,15,-,-,TRBV6-8,CASSYSRQGSYEQYF,TGTGCCAGCAGTTACTCGAGGCAGGGGTCCTACGAGCAGTACTTC
TRBJ2-3,15,-,-,TRBV6-8,CASTYRATPTDTQYF,TGTGCCAGCACCTACCGGGCTACACCCACAGATACGCAGTATTTT
TRBJ2-2,18,-,TRBD2,TRBV11-3,CASSLVPRLAANTGELFF,TGTGCCAGCAGCTTAGTTCCTCGGCTAGCGGCGAACACCGGGGAGCTGTTTTTT
TRBJ2-7,15,-,TRBD2,TRBV28,CASRLAGLSSYEQYF,TGTGCCAGCAGGCTAGCGGGCCTGAGCTCCTACGAGCAGTACTTC
TRBJ2-6,19,-,-,TRBV14,CASSPFRRDGRSGANVLTF,TGTGCCAGCAGCCCTTTCCGCCGGGACGGCCGCTCTGGGGCCAACGTCCTGACTTTC
TRBJ2-1,15,-,-,TRBV6-8,CASKRDQSSYNEQFF,TGTGCCAGCAAAAGGGACCAAAGCTCCTACAATGAGCAGTTCTTC
TRBJ1-2,15,-,TRBD1,TRBV30,CAWSRTGSAPYGYTF,TGTGCCTGGAGTCGGACAGGGTCGGCCCCTTATGGCTACACCTTC
TRBJ1-1,14,-,-,TRBV7-1,CASSLHEGNTEAFF,TGTGCCAGCAGCTTGCATGAGGGGAACACTGAAGCTTTCTTT
TRBJ2-3,13,-,TRBD2,TRBV6-7,CASRLAGGDTQYF,TGTGCCAGCAGGCTAGCGGGGGGGGATACGCAGTATTTT
TRBJ1-1,13,-,-,TRBV29-1,CSARTGSHTEAFF,TGCAGCGCCCGAACAGGGTCGCACACTGAAGCTTTCTTT
TRBJ1-2,11,-,TRBD1,TRBV12-5,CASRGQKGYTF,TGTGCCAGCCGGGGACAGAAGGGCTACACCTTC
TRBJ2-3,14,-,-,TRBV5-1,CASSRTSSTDTQYF,TGCGCCAGCAGCAGAACCTCTAGCACAGATACGCAGTATTTT
TRBJ1-2,15,-,TRBD1,TRBV6-8,CAISKGIQQGTGYTF,TGTGCCATCAGCAAAGGAATACAACAGGGGACGGGCTACACCTTC
TRBJ2-1,16,-,TRBD1,TRBV11-3,CASSPLTGGGTNEQFF,TGTGCCAGCAGCCCACTAACAGGGGGAGGAACCAATGAGCAGTTCTTC
TRBJ1-5,14,few,-,TRBV11-3,CASSLFTLNQPQHF,TGTGCCAGCAGCTTATTCACACTGAATCAGCCCCAGCATTTT
TRBJ1-4,15,once,-,TRBV11-3,CASSQAWAGNEKLFF,TGTGCCAGCAGCCAAGCATGGGCAGGGAATGAAAAACTGTTTTTT
TRBJ2-2,14,-,-,TRBV12-5,CASGLQGYTGELFF,TGTGCTAGTGGTTTGCAAGGGTATACCGGGGAGCTGTTTTTT
TRBJ1-5,14,-,TRBD1,TRBV19,CASRPGQLNQPQHF,TGTGCCAGCCGACCGGGACAGCTGAATCAGCCCCAGCATTTT
TRBJ1-3,13,-,-,TRBV6-8,CASTTGGGNTIYF,TGTGCCAGCACCACCGGGGGAGGAAACACCATATATTTT
TRBJ2-1,14,-,-,TRBV7-5,CASSLGGTYNEQFF,TGTGCCAGCAGCCTCGGCGGGACTTACAATGAGCAGTTCTTC
TRBJ2-5,15,-,TRBD1,TRBV5-1,CASSQGQGGGETQYF,TGCGCCAGCAGCCAAGGACAGGGTGGCGGAGAGACCCAGTACTTC
TRBJ2-1,14,-,-,TRBV18,CASSPRDLPLEQFF,TGTGCCAGCTCACCTCGTGATCTACCTCTTGAGCAGTTCTTC
TRBJ1-2,16,-,-,TRBV19,CATHKGRQAPNYGYTF,TGTGCCACCCATAAAGGTCGACAGGCGCCCAACTATGGCTACACCTTC
TRBJ1-2,13,-,-,TRBV1,CASSQDSGYGYTF,TGCGCCAGCAGCCAAGATTCGGGCTATGGCTACACCTTC